One T cell receptor (beta chain) is described in this entry. Since no conserved phenylalanine or tryptophan closes the CDR3, a read error is the likely cause. These data come from a study of CD8+CD57+ T cells in acquired aplastic anemia. About the study: Healthy-donor CD4+ cells averaged about 11 million reads.

CDR1 MDHEN and CDR2 SYDVKM come from the germline V gene. This CDR3 spans 17 amino acids. Genomic DNA, the template, was used for profiling of the TCR beta VDJ and CDR3. One entry per CDR3 protein results from TCRdb running MiXCR on the reads. The sample shows more than 150,000 distinct CDR3 sequences, around half of them seen only once. The V gene is TRBV28, the J gene TRBJ2-3; TRBD1 matches at 8 bases. The sample was sorted CD4+, CD8+, or CD8+CD57+ T cells (not recorded which) from PBMCs. This receptor was obtained from a human donor in good health. This CDR3 is CASSHGTGRIDTDMQYL. The CDR3 nucleotides read TGTGCCAGCAGTCATGGGACAGGACGAATTGACACAGATATGCAGTATCTT.